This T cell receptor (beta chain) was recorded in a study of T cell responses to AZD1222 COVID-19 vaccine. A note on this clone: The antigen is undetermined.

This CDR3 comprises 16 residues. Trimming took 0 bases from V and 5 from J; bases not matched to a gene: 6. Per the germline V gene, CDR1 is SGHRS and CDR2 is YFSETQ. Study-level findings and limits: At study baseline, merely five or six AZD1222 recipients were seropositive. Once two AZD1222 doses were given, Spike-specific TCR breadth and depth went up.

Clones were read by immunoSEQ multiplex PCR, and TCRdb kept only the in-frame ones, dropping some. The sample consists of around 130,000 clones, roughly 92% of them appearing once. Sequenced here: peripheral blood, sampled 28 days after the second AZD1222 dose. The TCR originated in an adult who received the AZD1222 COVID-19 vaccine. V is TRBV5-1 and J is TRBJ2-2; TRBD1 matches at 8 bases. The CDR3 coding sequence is TGCGCCAGCAGCTTGGGACAGGGGTCGGGGACCGGGGAGCTGTTTTTT. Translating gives CASSLGQGSGTGELFF.